Described below is a single TCR beta chain sequence and its context. This sample was taken from a study of shared clonotypes between healthy human individuals. Some clones are missing from TCRdb's copy, which holds only in-frame ones; the method was immunoSEQ multiplex PCR. The sample records 400,000 to 600,000 clones, more than 75% being singletons. Per the germline V gene, CDR1 is SEHNR and CDR2 is FQNEAQ (reference sequence). This CDR3 spans 15 amino acids. Trimming removed 1 base at V and 0 bases at J, with 7 bases between. The chain couples TRBV7-9 to TRBJ1-3; no clear D gene. Sequencing was done on a sample of PBMCs. The clonotype was recovered from a woman between 40 and 55 years old in good health. Some clones in this sample may be carry-over from other donors' samples. CDR3 region: CASSLDGGSGNTIYF. The CDR3 region has the DNA TGTGCCAGCAGCTTAGACGGAGGCTCTGGAAACACCATATATTTT.